Listed below are T cell receptor beta chains from one sample, sequenced in a study of blood T cell repertoires in COVID-19. Measured with immunoSEQ multiplex PCR; TCRdb has only the in-frame clones, and not every one. The sample shows hundreds of thousands of clones, roughly 85% of them seen only once. Material: peripheral blood. These receptors were obtained from a man aged 50-59 years with active or convalescent COVID-19. Each CDR3 is given with its conserved first and last residue. A D gene is named only where the DNA matches it firmly. The listing skips clone size in some rows; elsewhere it reads once, few, many or a size class.

D gene: TRBD1
clone size: .
J gene: TRBJ1-6
V gene: TRBV5-1
CDR3 protein: CASSLDRGNSPLHF
CDR3 DNA: TGCGCCAGCAGCTTGGACAGGGGCAATTCACCCCTCCACTTT

D gene: .
clone size: .
J gene: TRBJ2-7
V gene: TRBV2
CDR3 protein: CASSEDRSSYEQYF
CDR3 DNA: TGTGCCAGCAGTGAAGATCGCAGCTCCTACGAGCAGTACTTC

D gene: TRBD1
clone size: .
J gene: TRBJ1-1
V gene: TRBV6-5
CDR3 protein: CASRGTGVTEAFF
CDR3 DNA: TGTGCCAGCAGGGGGACAGGGGTCACTGAAGCTTTCTTT

D gene: .
clone size: .
J gene: TRBJ2-7
V gene: TRBV5-1
CDR3 protein: CASSLQGTDYEQYF
CDR3 DNA: TGCGCCAGCAGCTTGCAGGGAACGGACTACGAGCAGTACTTC

D gene: TRBD2
clone size: .
J gene: TRBJ2-2
V gene: TRBV18
CDR3 protein: CASSLRGVVSGELFF
CDR3 DNA: TGTGCCAGCTCCCTCCGGGGGGTCGTATCCGGGGAGCTGTTTTTT

D gene: .
clone size: .
J gene: TRBJ1-2
V gene: TRBV25-1
CDR3 protein: CASSDLPGAGYTF
CDR3 DNA: TGTGCCAGCAGTGACCTCCCAGGGGCCGGCTACACCTTC

D gene: .
clone size: few
J gene: TRBJ2-1
V gene: TRBV3-1/TRBV3-2
CDR3 protein: CASSQDSRAEQFF
CDR3 DNA: TGTGCCAGCAGCCAAGATAGCAGGGCCGAGCAGTTCTTC

D gene: TRBD2
clone size: .
J gene: TRBJ2-2
V gene: TRBV14
CDR3 protein: CASTRLAGGLSLNTGELFF
CDR3 DNA: TGTGCCAGCACCCGACTAGCGGGAGGCCTCAGTTTAAACACCGGGGAGCTGTTTTTT

D gene: .
clone size: .
J gene: TRBJ1-3
V gene: TRBV10-3
CDR3 protein: CAISDRGNTIYF
CDR3 DNA: TGTGCCATCAGTGACAGGGGAAACACCATATATTTT

D gene: .
clone size: once
J gene: TRBJ1-2
V gene: TRBV20-1
CDR3 protein: CSAPGVYGYTF
CDR3 DNA: TGCAGTGCTCCCGGTGTCTATGGCTACACCTTC

D gene: TRBD1
clone size: .
J gene: TRBJ2-1
V gene: TRBV18
CDR3 protein: CASSQGTGNYNEQFF
CDR3 DNA: TGTGCCAGCTCCCAGGGGACAGGGAACTATAATGAGCAGTTCTTC

D gene: .
clone size: .
J gene: TRBJ2-1
V gene: TRBV27
CDR3 protein: CASSSDYNPYNEQFF
CDR3 DNA: TGTGCCAGCAGTTCCGACTATAATCCATACAATGAGCAGTTCTTC

D gene: TRBD2
clone size: .
J gene: TRBJ2-2
V gene: TRBV27
CDR3 protein: CASSSAGGGGFGELFF
CDR3 DNA: TGTGCCAGCAGTTCCGCGGGAGGGGGAGGTTTTGGGGAGCTGTTTTTT

D gene: .
clone size: .
J gene: TRBJ2-3
V gene: TRBV7-8
CDR3 protein: CASATGTSSTDTQYF
CDR3 DNA: TGTGCCAGTGCCACCGGGACATCAAGCACAGATACGCAGTATTTT

D gene: .
clone size: .
J gene: TRBJ1-4
V gene: TRBV20-1
CDR3 protein: CSARATWEVFF
CDR3 DNA: TGCAGTGCTAGAGCGACTTGGGAGGTGTTTTTT

D gene: TRBD1
clone size: .
J gene: TRBJ1-1
V gene: TRBV4-3
CDR3 protein: CASSQDQSGTGDRAEAFF
CDR3 DNA: TGCGCCAGCAGCCAAGATCAGAGTGGGACAGGGGATAGAGCTGAAGCTTTCTTT

D gene: TRBD2
clone size: .
J gene: TRBJ2-1
V gene: TRBV9
CDR3 protein: CASSAGLEINEQFF
CDR3 DNA: TGTGCCAGCAGCGCGGGACTAGAAATCAATGAGCAGTTCTTC